The present entry profiles one T cell receptor beta chain with its context. Antigen specificity is unknown. This record belongs to a study of OX40 agonist ivuxolimab in advanced cancers. The study's findings and limits: A proportion of nonresponders additionally exhibited low normalized T-cell clonal expansion.

CDR1 and CDR2 (germline): SGHAT, FQNNGV. This CDR3 has 15 amino acids. The germline V and J ends were trimmed by 5 bases and 8 bases, with 21 bases remaining between them. Profiled with immunoSEQ multiplex PCR; TCRdb holds only in-frame clones, not every one. This sample has around 76,000 clones; 89% occur once, and the top ten carry 10%. The chain combines TRBV11-2 with TRBJ1-1; D ambiguous. Sequenced here: CD4+ or CD8+ T cells sorted from blood, sampled in a trial of the OX40 agonist ivuxolimab. This clonotype was obtained from an adult with an advanced solid tumor such as melanoma, head and neck, liver or kidney cancer. The CDR3 spells CASSPSQSVLIEAFF. The DNA of the CDR3 is TGTGCCAGCAGCCCCAGTCAATCCGTCCTGATAGAAGCTTTCTTT.